A few counts support the clone carrying this TCR beta chain. The antigen remains unidentified. This entry is derived from a study of cytomegalovirus exposure and HLA in healthy donors. The study's findings and limits: At a 0.05 false discovery rate, a later analysis found 18,000 or so TCR beta sequences to be associated with HLA alleles. Among CMV-associated TCR beta chains, most appeared HLA-restricted in a later analysis. Judged likely to be a sequencing artifact was a cluster of highly shared sequence variants.

The PCR employed 60 Vbeta primers together with 13 Jbeta primers. TCRdb keeps only in-frame clones here, not all; method: immunoSEQ multiplex PCR. This sample has some 170,000 clones, with roughly four fifths found just once. The TCR comes from a woman aged 30 to 39 in good health and CMV-seronegative. The sequenced sample was PBMCs.

The CDR3 loop reads CASSPGSRASSYNEQFF. The DNA of the CDR3 is TGTGCCAGCTCACCAGGCTCGCGGGCAAGCTCCTACAATGAGCAGTTCTTC. The chain couples TRBV18 to TRBJ2-1; D is perhaps TRBD2 (5 bases). There are 17 residues in the CDR3. The V end was cut by 2 bases, the J end by 0 bases, with 14 bases between. Germline assignment: CDR1 KGHSH and CDR2 LQKENI.